The entry below gives a single T cell receptor beta chain sequence along with its context. V shed 0 bases and J shed 8 bases, with 15 bases lying between them. This CDR3 comprises 15 residues. Germline-derived CDR1 and CDR2 are SGDLS and YYNGEE. The TCR beta repertoire was assessed by survey-level immunoSEQ sequencing. The repertoire was sequenced with immunoSEQ multiplex PCR; TCRdb's copy has only in-frame clones and lacks some. This table has tens of thousands of clones, 93% appearing once. The source is a man aged 40-49 years with rheumatoid arthritis. The V call is TRBV9, the J call TRBJ1-5, with D possibly matching TRBD1 (6 bases). Sequenced: PBMCs. CDR3 loop: CASSVGPGAREPQHF. CDR3 sequence (DNA): TGTGCCAGCAGCGTAGGACCAGGGGCCCGCGAGCCCCAGCATTTT.